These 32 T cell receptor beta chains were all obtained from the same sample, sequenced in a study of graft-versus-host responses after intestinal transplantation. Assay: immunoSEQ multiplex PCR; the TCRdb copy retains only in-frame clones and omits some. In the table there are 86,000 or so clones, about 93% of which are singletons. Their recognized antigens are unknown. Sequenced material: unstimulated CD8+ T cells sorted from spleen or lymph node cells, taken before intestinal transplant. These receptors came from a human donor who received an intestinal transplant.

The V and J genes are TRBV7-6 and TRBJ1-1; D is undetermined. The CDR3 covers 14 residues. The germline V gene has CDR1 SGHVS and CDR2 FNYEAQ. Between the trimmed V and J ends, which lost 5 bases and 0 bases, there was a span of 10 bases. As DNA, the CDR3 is TGTGCCAGCAGCCAAAGGGAGTTGAACACTGAAGCTTTCTTT. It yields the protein CASSQRELNTEAFF.

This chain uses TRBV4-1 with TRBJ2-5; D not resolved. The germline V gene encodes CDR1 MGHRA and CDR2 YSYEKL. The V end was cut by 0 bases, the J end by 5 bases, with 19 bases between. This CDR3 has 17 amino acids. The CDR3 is CASSQEVLLKERETQYF. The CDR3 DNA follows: TGCGCCAGCAGCCAAGAGGTCTTGTTGAAGGAGAGGGAGACCCAGTACTTC.

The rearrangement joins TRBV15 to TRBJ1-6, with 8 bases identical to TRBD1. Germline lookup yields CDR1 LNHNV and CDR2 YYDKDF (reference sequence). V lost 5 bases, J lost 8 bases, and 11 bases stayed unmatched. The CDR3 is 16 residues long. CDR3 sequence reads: CATSDLRQGWDSPLHF. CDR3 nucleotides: TGTGCCACCAGCGACTTAAGACAGGGGTGGGATTCACCCCTCCACTTT.

The CDR3 DNA is TGTGCCAGCAGAAATGTCAGCTCCTACGAGCAGTACTTC. Protein sequence: CASRNVSSYEQYF. This chain links TRBV6-5 with TRBJ2-7, with unresolved D. The CDR3 runs to 13 residues. V dropped 6 bases and J dropped 0 bases, with 9 bases sitting between them. CDR1 is MNHEY and CDR2 is SVGAGI in the germline V gene.

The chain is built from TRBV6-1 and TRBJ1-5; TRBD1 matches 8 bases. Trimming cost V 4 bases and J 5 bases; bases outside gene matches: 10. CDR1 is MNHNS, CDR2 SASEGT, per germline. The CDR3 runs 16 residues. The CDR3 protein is CASSGVDREGDQPQHF. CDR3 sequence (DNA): TGTGCCAGCAGTGGGGTGGACAGGGAGGGGGATCAGCCCCAGCATTTT.

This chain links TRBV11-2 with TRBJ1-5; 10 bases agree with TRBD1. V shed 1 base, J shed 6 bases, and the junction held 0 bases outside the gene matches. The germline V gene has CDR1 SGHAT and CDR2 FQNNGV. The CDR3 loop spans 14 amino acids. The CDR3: CASSLGDRGQPQHF. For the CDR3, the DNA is TGTGCCAGCAGCTTAGGGGACAGGGGTCAGCCCCAGCATTTT.

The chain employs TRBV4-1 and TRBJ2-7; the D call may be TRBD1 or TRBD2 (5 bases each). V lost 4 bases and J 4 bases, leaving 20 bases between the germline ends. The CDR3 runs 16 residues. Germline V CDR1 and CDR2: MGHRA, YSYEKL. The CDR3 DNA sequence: TGCGCCAGCAGCCTCCAATGGGAAGGGGACCCATACGAGCAGTACTTC. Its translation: CASSLQWEGDPYEQYF.

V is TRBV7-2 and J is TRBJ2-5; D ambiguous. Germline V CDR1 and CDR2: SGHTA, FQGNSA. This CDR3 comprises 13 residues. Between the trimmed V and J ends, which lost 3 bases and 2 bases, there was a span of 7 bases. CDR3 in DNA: TGTGCCAGCAGCTTTGCCGGTCAAGAGACCCAGTACTTC. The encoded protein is CASSFAGQETQYF.

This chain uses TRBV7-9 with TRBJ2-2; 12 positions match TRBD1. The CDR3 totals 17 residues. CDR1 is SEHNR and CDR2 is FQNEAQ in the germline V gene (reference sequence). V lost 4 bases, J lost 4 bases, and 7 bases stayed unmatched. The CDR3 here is CASSSTGDRGPTGELFF. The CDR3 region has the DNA TGTGCCAGCAGCTCTACTGGGGACAGGGGGCCCACCGGGGAGCTGTTTTTT.

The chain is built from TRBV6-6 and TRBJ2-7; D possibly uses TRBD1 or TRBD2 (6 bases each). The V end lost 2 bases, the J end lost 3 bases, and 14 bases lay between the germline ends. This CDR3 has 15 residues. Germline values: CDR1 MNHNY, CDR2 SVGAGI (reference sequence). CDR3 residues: CASSYPEGGHYEQYF. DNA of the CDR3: TGTGCCAGCAGTTACCCCGAGGGGGGCCACTACGAGCAGTACTTC.

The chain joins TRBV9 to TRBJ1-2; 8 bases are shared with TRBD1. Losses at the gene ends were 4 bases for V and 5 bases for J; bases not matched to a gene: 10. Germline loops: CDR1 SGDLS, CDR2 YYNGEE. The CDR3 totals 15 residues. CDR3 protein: CASSPGQGLIYGYTF. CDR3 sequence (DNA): TGTGCCAGCAGCCCAGGACAGGGACTCATTTATGGCTACACCTTC.

Here the CDR3 reads CASSSSDRPYEQYF. The CDR3 region has the DNA TGTGCCAGCAGCTCATCAGACCGACCCTACGAGCAGTACTTC. The J gene is TRBJ2-7, the V gene TRBV7-6; no definite D call. The V and J ends lost 4 bases and 2 bases respectively, with 12 bases between them. This CDR3 spans 14 amino acids. Germline loops: CDR1 SGHVS, CDR2 FNYEAQ.

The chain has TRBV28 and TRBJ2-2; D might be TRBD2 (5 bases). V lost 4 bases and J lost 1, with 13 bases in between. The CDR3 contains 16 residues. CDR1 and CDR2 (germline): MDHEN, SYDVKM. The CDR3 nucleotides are TGTGCCAGCAGTTATAGCGCCCAGCGGAACACCGGGGAGCTGTTTTTT. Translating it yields CASSYSAQRNTGELFF.

In DNA, the CDR3 is TGTGCCAGCAGCCCCGCCGAGACTTCCTCGGAGCAGTACTTC. Translation gives CASSPAETSSEQYF. The rearrangement joins TRBV9 to TRBJ2-7, with unresolved D. V shed 4 bases and J shed 7 bases, with 18 bases lying between them. The CDR3 consists of 14 residues. Germline CDR1 SGDLS, CDR2 YYNGEE.

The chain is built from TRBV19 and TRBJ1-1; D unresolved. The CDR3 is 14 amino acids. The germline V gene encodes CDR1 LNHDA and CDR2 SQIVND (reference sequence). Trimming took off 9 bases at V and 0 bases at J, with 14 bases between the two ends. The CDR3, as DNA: TGTGCCAGCAAACGGGGATGGGTGAACACTGAAGCTTTCTTT. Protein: CASKRGWVNTEAFF.

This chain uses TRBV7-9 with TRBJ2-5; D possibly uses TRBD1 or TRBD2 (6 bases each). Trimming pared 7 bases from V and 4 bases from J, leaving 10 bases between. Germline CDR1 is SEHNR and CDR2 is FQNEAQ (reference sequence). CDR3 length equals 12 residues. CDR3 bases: TGTGCCAGCACGTGGGGGGCAGAGACCCAGTACTTC. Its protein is CASTWGAETQYF.

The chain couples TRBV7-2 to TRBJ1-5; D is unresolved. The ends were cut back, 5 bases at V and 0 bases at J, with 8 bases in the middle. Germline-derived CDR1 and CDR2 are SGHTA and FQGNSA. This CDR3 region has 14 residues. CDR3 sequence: CASSHEYSNQPQHF. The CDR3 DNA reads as TGTGCCAGCAGCCACGAATATAGCAATCAGCCCCAGCATTTT.

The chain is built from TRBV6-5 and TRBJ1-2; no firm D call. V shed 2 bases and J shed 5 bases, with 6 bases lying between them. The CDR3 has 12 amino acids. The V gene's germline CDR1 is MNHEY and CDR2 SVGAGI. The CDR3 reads CASSYEVYGYTF. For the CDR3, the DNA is TGTGCCAGCAGTTACGAGGTGTATGGCTACACCTTC.

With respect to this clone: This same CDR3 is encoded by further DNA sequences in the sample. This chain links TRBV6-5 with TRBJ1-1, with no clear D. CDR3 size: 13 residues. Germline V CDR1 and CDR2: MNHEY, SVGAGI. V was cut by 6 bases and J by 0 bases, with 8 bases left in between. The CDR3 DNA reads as TGTGCCAGCAGCCCCGAAATGAACACTGAAGCTTTCTTT. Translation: CASSPEMNTEAFF.

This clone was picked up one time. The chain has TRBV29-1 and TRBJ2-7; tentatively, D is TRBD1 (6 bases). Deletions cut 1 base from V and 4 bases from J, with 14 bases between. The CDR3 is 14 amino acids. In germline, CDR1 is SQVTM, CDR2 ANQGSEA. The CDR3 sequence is CSVEVEHRGYEQYF. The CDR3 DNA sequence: TGCAGCGTTGAAGTGGAACATAGGGGGTACGAGCAGTACTTC.

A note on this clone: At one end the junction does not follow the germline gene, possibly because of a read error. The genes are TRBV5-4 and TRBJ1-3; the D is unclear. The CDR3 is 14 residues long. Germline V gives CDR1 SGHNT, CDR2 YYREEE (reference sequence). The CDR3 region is CASSLSIDGSTIYF. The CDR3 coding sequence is TGTGCCAGCAGCTTGTCCATAGATGGAAGCACCATATATTTT.

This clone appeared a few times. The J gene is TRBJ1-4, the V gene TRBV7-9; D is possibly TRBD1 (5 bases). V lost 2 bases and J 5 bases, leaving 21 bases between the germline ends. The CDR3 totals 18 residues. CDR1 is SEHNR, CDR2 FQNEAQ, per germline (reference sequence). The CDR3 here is CASSLPLWEGMENEKLFF. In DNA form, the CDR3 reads TGTGCCAGCAGCTTACCCCTTTGGGAGGGGATGGAGAATGAAAAACTGTTTTTT.

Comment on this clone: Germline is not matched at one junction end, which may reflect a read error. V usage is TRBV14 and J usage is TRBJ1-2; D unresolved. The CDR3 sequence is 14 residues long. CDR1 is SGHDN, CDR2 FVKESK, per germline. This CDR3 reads CANSQDQGSWGYTF. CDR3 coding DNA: TGTGCCAACAGCCAAGATCAAGGTTCCTGGGGCTACACCTTC.

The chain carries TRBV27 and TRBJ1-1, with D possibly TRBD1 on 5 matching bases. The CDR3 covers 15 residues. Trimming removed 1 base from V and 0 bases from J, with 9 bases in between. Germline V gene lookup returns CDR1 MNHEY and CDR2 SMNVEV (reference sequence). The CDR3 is CASSLWGRLNTEAFF. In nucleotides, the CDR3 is TGTGCCAGCAGTTTATGGGGACGCCTGAACACTGAAGCTTTCTTT.

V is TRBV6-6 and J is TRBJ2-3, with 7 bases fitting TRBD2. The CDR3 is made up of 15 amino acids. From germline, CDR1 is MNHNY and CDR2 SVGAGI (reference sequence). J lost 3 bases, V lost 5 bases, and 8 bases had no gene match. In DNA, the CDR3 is TGTGCCAGCAGTCCCCCCCGGGAGGCTACAGATACGCAGTATTTT. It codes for CASSPPREATDTQYF.

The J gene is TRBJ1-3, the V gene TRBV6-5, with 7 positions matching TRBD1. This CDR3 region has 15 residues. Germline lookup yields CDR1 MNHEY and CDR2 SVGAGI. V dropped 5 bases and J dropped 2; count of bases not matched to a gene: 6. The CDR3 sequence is CASSNPGTAGNTIYF. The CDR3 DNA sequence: TGTGCCAGCAGTAACCCCGGGACAGCTGGAAACACCATATATTTT.

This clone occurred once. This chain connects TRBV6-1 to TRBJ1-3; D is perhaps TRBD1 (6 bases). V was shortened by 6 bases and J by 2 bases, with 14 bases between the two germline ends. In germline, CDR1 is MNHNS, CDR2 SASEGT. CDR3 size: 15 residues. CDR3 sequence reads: CASSEHREPGNTIYF. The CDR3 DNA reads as TGTGCCAGCAGCGAGCACAGGGAACCTGGAAACACCATATATTTT.

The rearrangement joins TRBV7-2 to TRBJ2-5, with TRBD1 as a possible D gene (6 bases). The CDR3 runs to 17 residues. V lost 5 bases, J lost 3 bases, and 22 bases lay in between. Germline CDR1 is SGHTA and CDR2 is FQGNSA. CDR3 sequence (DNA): TGTGCCAGCAGCGTTTCCGGGACACTAGGGTTGGAAGAGACCCAGTACTTC. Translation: CASSVSGTLGLEETQYF.

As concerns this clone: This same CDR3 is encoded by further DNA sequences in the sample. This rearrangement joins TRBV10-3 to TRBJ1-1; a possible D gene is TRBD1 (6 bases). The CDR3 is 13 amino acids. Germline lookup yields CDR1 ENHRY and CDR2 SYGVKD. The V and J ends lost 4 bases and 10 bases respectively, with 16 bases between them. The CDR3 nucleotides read TGTGCCATCAGTGGGACAGTGTTTTATAGAGCTTTCTTT. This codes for CAISGTVFYRAFF.

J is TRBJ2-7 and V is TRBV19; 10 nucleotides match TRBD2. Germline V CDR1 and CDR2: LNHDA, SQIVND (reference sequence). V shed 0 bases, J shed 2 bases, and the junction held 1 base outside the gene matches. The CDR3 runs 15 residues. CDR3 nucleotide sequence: TGTGCCAGTAGTATAGAAGCGGGAGGGGCCTACGAGCAGTACTTC. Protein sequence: CASSIEAGGAYEQYF.

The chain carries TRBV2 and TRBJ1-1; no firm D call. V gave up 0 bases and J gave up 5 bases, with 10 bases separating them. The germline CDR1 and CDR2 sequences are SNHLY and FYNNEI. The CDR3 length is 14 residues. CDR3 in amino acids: CASSEALAFTEAFF. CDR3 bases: TGTGCCAGCAGTGAAGCCCTGGCATTTACTGAAGCTTTCTTT.

The CDR3 DNA reads as TGTGCCAGCCTCTCCGGGCCTAGACAGTATTTT. It yields the protein CASLSGPRQYF. V usage is TRBV2 and J usage is TRBJ2-3; D remains ambiguous. This CDR3 spans 11 amino acids. Germline V gene lookup returns CDR1 SNHLY and CDR2 FYNNEI. V lost 8 bases to trimming and J lost 12 bases, with 15 bases between them.